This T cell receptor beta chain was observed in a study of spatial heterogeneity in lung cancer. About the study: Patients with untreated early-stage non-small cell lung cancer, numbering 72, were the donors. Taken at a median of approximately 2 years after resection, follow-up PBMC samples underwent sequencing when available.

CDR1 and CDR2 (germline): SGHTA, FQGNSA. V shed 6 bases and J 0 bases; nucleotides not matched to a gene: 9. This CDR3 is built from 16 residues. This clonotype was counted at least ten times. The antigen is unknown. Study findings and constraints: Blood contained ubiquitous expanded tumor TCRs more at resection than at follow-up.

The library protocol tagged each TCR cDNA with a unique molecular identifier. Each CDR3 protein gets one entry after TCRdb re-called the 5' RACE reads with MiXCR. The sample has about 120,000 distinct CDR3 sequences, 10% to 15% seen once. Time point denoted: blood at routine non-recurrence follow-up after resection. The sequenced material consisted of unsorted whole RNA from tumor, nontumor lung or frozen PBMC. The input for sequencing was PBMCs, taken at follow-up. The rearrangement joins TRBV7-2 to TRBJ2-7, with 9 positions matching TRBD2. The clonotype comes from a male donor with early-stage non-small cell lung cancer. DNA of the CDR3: TGTGCCAGCAGTCCTAATAGCGGGGGCCCCTCCTACGAGCAGTACTTC. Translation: CASSPNSGGPSYEQYF.